This T cell receptor (beta chain) was recorded in a study of cytomegalovirus exposure and HLA in healthy donors. Study results and limitations: Associated with cytomegalovirus, according to the listing, were fewer than 200 TCR beta chains. Earlier analysis looked at TCR beta V segments, and most were productive about 87% or about 30% of the time. The authors assumed roughly uniform sequencing depth across donors for presence/absence analyses.

Germline-derived CDR1 and CDR2 are MNHNS and SASEGT. V lost 1 base and J lost 5, with 15 bases in between. The CDR3 has 16 residues. In its sample, this clone was seen a few times. As yet, its antigen is unknown. PCR was performed using 60 Vbeta and 13 Jbeta primers. Source study methods: Unique TCR beta chains totaled 80 million to 100 million in a later count, with roughly 10 million of them shared. Data came from immunoSEQ multiplex PCR; TCRdb stores just in-frame clones and leaves some out. Clone size and the V and J calls come from that table; the DNA yielded D and trimming. The sample has fewer than 65,000 clones; approximately 77% are singletons.

The sequenced sample consisted of PBMCs. This receptor was taken from a woman aged 40 to 50 in good health and CMV-seropositive. The chain combines TRBV6-1 with TRBJ1-5; tentative D call: TRBD1 (6 bases). The CDR3: CASSEVAGAGDQPQHF. The CDR3 DNA follows: TGTGCCAGCAGTGAAGTGGCAGGGGCAGGGGATCAGCCCCAGCATTTT.